This is a list of T cell receptor beta chains from one sample in a study of T cell changes during pregnancy in multiple sclerosis. TCRdb's copy holds only in-frame clones and misses some; the assay was immunoSEQ multiplex PCR. In the table there are around 73,000 clones, around 92% of which are singletons. The sample in question was peripheral blood, obtained in the third trimester of pregnancy. These receptors all come from a female donor in good health, enrolled as a control in a pregnancy study. Both conserved end residues are part of each CDR3. D genes are given only for firm matches. Only part of the rows carry a size: once, few, many, or a class if the clone is expanded.

j_call v_call d_call clone_size cdr3_nt cdr3_aa
TRBJ2-7 TRBV7-2 . . TGTGCCAGCAGCTTAGCCCTCGGTTGGCAGTACTTC CASSLALGWQYF
TRBJ1-2 TRBV5-1 . . TGCGCCAGCAGCCGAACTCAGTGGGAACGGGGAAACTATGGCTACACCTTC CASSRTQWERGNYGYTF
TRBJ2-5 TRBV4-1 . once TGCGCCAGCAGCCAAGAGTCCCAGGGTGGGGTAGAGACCCAGTACTTC CASSQESQGGVETQYF
TRBJ2-7 TRBV7-8 . . TGTGCCAGCAGCTCACCACCCGCTTTGGGGACTCGGCGCTACGAGCAGTACTTC CASSSPPALGTRRYEQYF
TRBJ2-7 TRBV5-1 . . TGCGCCAGCCTAGTCGGGGTTACCTACGAGCAGTACTTC CASLVGVTYEQYF
TRBJ1-5 TRBV7-2 . few TGTGCCAGCAGCTTAGGGAGATATAGCAATCAGCCCCAGCATTTT CASSLGRYSNQPQHF
TRBJ2-4 TRBV15 TRBD2 . TGTGCCACCAGCAGAGATCTGGGGGGGATTGGGAACATTCAGTACTTC CATSRDLGGIGNIQYF
TRBJ2-7 TRBV28 . . TGTGCCAGCTCTGCGCCACAGACGTACGAGCAGTACTTC CASSAPQTYEQYF
TRBJ1-2 TRBV29-1 . . TGCAGCGTCCATCGGGGGGAGGCCTATGGCTACACCTTC CSVHRGEAYGYTF
TRBJ1-2 TRBV28 . . TGTGCCAGCAGTCCCTTCCGGGACCCGGGGGACTATGGCTACACCTTC CASSPFRDPGDYGYTF
TRBJ1-2 TRBV2 . . TGTGCCACCATCACTGCCCCGGCTGGAGGGCATGGCTACACCTTC CATITAPAGGHGYTF
TRBJ2-7 TRBV2 . . TGTGCCAGCCTCACAGGGTCCTCCTACGAGCAGTACTTC CASLTGSSYEQYF
TRBJ2-6 TRBV18 . . TGTGCCAGCTCACCAGGGGGCGCCAGCGGGGCCAACGTCCTGACTTTC CASSPGGASGANVLTF
TRBJ2-1 TRBV7-9 TRBD2 once TGTGCCAGCAGCTTATTGGCTAGCGGGGGGTGGGAGCAGTTCTTC CASSLLASGGWEQFF
TRBJ2-1 TRBV27 TRBD2 . TGTGCCAGCAGTTTACTCCTAGCGGGATTTTACAATGAGCAGTTCTTC CASSLLLAGFYNEQFF
TRBJ1-2 TRBV5-5 . . TGTGCCAGCAGCTTGGGACAGTCGCCTGGCTACACCTTC CASSLGQSPGYTF
TRBJ2-7 TRBV28 TRBD1 . TGTGCCAGCAGTCGCCCGGACAGGACCCACGAGCAGTACTTC CASSRPDRTHEQYF